This record covers a single TCR beta chain. Its antigen is not identified. Amplification used 60 Vbeta primers and 13 Jbeta primers. Method: immunoSEQ multiplex PCR; TCRdb's copy keeps in-frame clones and lacks some. There are 100,000 to 150,000 clones in the sample, with less than 3% held by the top ten. This CDR3 region has 14 residues. Germline assignment: CDR1 SQVTM and CDR2 ANQGSEA. V dropped 1 base and J dropped 0; count of bases not matched to a gene: 3. This sample was included in a study of cytomegalovirus exposure and HLA in healthy donors. In the study overall: The study placed less than 90% of its approximately 360 genotyped donors in the Caucasian-associated ancestry cluster.

Study-level findings and limits: Cytomegalovirus-associated status was assigned to about 180 TCR beta chains.

The sequence came from a young man in good health and CMV-seronegative. Material for sequencing was PBMCs. The V and J genes are TRBV29-1 and TRBJ2-7, with TRBD2 matching over 7 bases. The CDR3 coding sequence is TGCAGCGTTGAAGGGAGCGGGACCTCCTACGAGCAGTACTTC. Amino acids: CSVEGSGTSYEQYF.